One sample yielded the 30 T cell receptor beta chains listed below, sequenced in a study of blood T cells in healthy people across ages. Then a second PCR, running roughly 6 to 11 cycles, was carried out with a sample-barcoded 5' primer and a J-beta primer mix. MiXCR was run by TCRdb on the 5' RACE reads, yielding one entry per CDR3 protein. The sample holds more than 1,000,000 distinct CDR3 sequences, under 30% seen once. The same data also contributed to another study, on T cells of mothers and their children.

The sample was blood. Source of these receptors: a girl aged 2-10 years in good health.

The J gene is TRBJ2-5, the V gene TRBV14; D might be TRBD2 (6 bases). The CDR3 has 16 residues. V lost 4 bases and J lost 0, with 15 bases in between. The germline V gene has CDR1 SGHDN and CDR2 FVKESK. The CDR3 here is CASSPGGASYQETQYF. The CDR3 nucleotides are TGTGCCAGCAGCCCCGGAGGGGCGTCGTACCAAGAGACCCAGTACTTC.

The chain joins TRBV7-9 to TRBJ2-2; D call uncertain. The germline V and J ends were trimmed by 2 bases and 5 bases, with 6 bases remaining between them. The CDR3 is 13 amino acids. Germline loops: CDR1 SEHNR, CDR2 FQNEAQ (reference sequence). CDR3: CASSLTRTGELFF. The CDR3 DNA reads TGTGCCAGCAGCTTAACTCGTACCGGGGAGCTGTTTTTT.

The chain couples TRBV28 to TRBJ2-7; D possibly matches TRBD1 or TRBD2 (5 bases each). In germline, CDR1 is MDHEN, CDR2 SYDVKM. The CDR3 has 18 residues. Between the trimmed V and J ends, which lost 6 bases and 3 bases, there was a span of 27 bases. CDR3 coding DNA: TGTGCCAGCAGCCCACATCGGGCAAAACATCGGGGCTACTACGAGCAGTACTTC. Its protein is CASSPHRAKHRGYYEQYF. Using reference TRBV28 and TRBJ2-7 for the parts outside the CDR3, the full variable domain is DVKVTQSSRYLVKRTGEKVFLECVQDMDHENMFWYRQDPGLGLRLIYFSYDVKMKEKGDIPEGYSVSREKKERFSLILESASTNQTSMYLCASSPHRAKHRGYYEQYFGPGTRLTVT.

This clonotype was seen a few times. The J gene is TRBJ2-7, the V gene TRBV28; tentative D call: TRBD1 (5 bases). The DNA end is more similar to TRBJ2-5, so the J call may be wrong. Germline-derived CDR1 and CDR2 are MDHEN and SYDVKM. This CDR3 region has 13 residues. The DNA for the CDR3 is TGTGCCAGCAGTTTCATCAGGGAAGAGACCCAGTACTTC. Protein sequence: CASSFIREETQYF.

The rearrangement uses TRBV20-1 and TRBJ1-2; 7 bases are a match to TRBD1. V gave up 5 bases and J gave up 6 bases; unmatched junction bases: 15. CDR1 and CDR2 (germline): DFQATT, SNEGSKA (reference sequence). The CDR3 loop spans 15 amino acids. The CDR3 sequence: CSAGDSDRAKDGYTF. The CDR3 region has the DNA TGCAGTGCTGGGGATTCTGACAGGGCTAAGGATGGCTACACCTTC.

The chain combines TRBV28 with TRBJ2-2; D is possibly TRBD1 (6 bases). CDR3 length equals 18 residues. Trimming took 6 bases from V and 1 from J, leaving 21 bases between them. Germline V gives CDR1 MDHEN, CDR2 SYDVKM. Here the CDR3 DNA reads TGTGCCAGCAGCACGGATACCCAGGGGATCGGGAACACCGGGGAGCTGTTTTTT. Its translation is CASSTDTQGIGNTGELFF. The variable domain in full, with the rest retrieved from reference TRBV28 and TRBJ2-2, is DVKVTQSSRYLVKRTGEKVFLECVQDMDHENMFWYRQDPGLGLRLIYFSYDVKMKEKGDIPEGYSVSREKKERFSLILESASTNQTSMYLCASSTDTQGIGNTGELFFGEGSRLTVL.

V usage is TRBV29-1 and J usage is TRBJ2-3; 7 bases match TRBD2. V shed 3 bases and J 6 bases; nucleotides not matched to a gene: 9. Germline CDR1 is SQVTM and CDR2 is ANQGSEA. The length of the CDR3 is 14 residues. The CDR3 is CSVDKGLGDDTQYF. CDR3 DNA sequence: TGCAGCGTTGATAAAGGACTAGGAGACGATACGCAGTATTTT.

There are a few counts of this clonotype. This sequence joins TRBV7-8 and TRBJ2-2; 9 nucleotides match TRBD1. With 3 bases clipped from V and 7 bases from J, the junction kept 6 bases outside the gene matches. This CDR3 region has 15 residues. Per the germline V gene, CDR1 is SGHVS and CDR2 is FQNEAQ. The CDR3 coding sequence is TGTGCCAGCAGCTTTAGGACAGGGGACATCGGGGAGCTGTTTTTT. This sequence encodes CASSFRTGDIGELFF.

CDR3 in DNA: TGCAGCAGTTACGGGACAGGGAAGGTGAATGAGCAGTTCTTC. Translation: CSSYGTGKVNEQFF. The rearrangement uses TRBV29-1 and TRBJ2-1; 9 nucleotides align to TRBD1. In germline, CDR1 is SQVTM, CDR2 ANQGSEA. This CDR3 contains 14 residues. The V and J ends lost 8 bases and 7 bases, in that order; junction bases with no gene match: 12.

This clonotype appeared a few times. This chain uses TRBV7-9 with TRBJ2-5, with D possibly matching TRBD2 (6 bases). From germline, CDR1 is SEHNR and CDR2 FQNEAQ (reference sequence). The CDR3 length is 15 residues. Trimming removed 6 bases at V and 5 bases at J, with 19 bases between. Here the CDR3 reads CASREGLSAIETQYF. The CDR3 DNA reads as TGTGCCAGCAGAGAGGGACTTTCCGCGATTGAGACCCAGTACTTC.

The rearrangement joins TRBV24-1 to TRBJ1-5; D is ambiguous. CDR1 and CDR2 from the germline V gene are KGHDR and SFDVKD. Trimming removed 5 bases at V and 4 bases at J, with 11 bases between. This CDR3 is 14 amino acids long. DNA for the CDR3: TGTGCCACCAGTGGACAACGGCAGAATCAGCCCCAGCATTTT. It specifies CATSGQRQNQPQHF.

This clonotype has only one observation. The rearrangement links TRBV12-3 or TRBV12-4 to TRBJ1-2; 8 nucleotides line up with TRBD1. The CDR3 loop spans 14 amino acids. The V gene end was trimmed by 5 bases and the J gene end by 7 bases; junction bases not matched to a gene: 9. CDR3: CASSKTGVQGGYTF. CDR3 nucleotides: TGTGCCAGCAGTAAGACAGGGGTCCAGGGTGGCTACACCTTC.

The table lists this clonotype with a few counts. The gene calls are TRBV6-2 or TRBV6-3 and TRBJ2-5; the D is unclear. The J call may not be correct, given that the DNA end is closer to TRBJ2-7. Looked up from germline, CDR1 is MNHEY and CDR2 is SVGEGT. The CDR3 is 16 amino acids. The CDR3 DNA is TGTGCCAGCAGTTACGGGGTCGGCGTAGGATGGCGCGAGCAGTACTTC. Its translation is CASSYGVGVGWREQYF.

This clonotype has just a few counts. The chain is built from TRBV29-1 and TRBJ1-1, with a possible D match to TRBD1 (5 bases). Trimming left V 1 base short and J 6 bases short, with 21 bases between. This CDR3 is built from 16 residues. Germline CDR1 is SQVTM and CDR2 is ANQGSEA. Written as DNA, the CDR3 is TGCAGCGTTGAAGCTAGAACGGCTCTGGGGGGTCCTGAAGCTTTCTTT. Protein: CSVEARTALGGPEAFF.

In this sample, this clonotype turned up a few times. The CDR3 region is CASSLIPGLKAEQYF. CDR3 nucleotides: TGTGCCAGCAGTTTAATCCCCGGGCTCAAGGCCGAGCAGTACTTC. The V call is TRBV7-2, the J call TRBJ2-7; D remains unclear. Germline V gives CDR1 SGHTA, CDR2 FQGNSA. The CDR3 loop spans 15 amino acids. Trimming shortened V by 6 bases and J by 6 bases, and 21 bases separated the two germline ends.

In this sample, this clonotype turned up a few times. One junction end disagrees with the germline gene, perhaps due to a read error. V and J are TRBV20-1 and TRBJ2-5, with no clear D. Germline V gene sequence: CDR1 DFQATT, CDR2 SNEGSKA (reference sequence). The CDR3 runs 15 residues. CDR3 region: CSARDAAQPKEAQYF. The CDR3 region has the DNA TGCAGTGCTAGAGATGCCGCCCAACCAAAAGAGGCCCAGTACTTC.

In DNA form, the CDR3 reads TGTGCCAGCAGTTACCCTTATGGACTAGCGGGAGGCCTTCAGTATTTT. The encoded protein is CASSYPYGLAGGLQYF. The J gene is TRBJ2-3, the V gene TRBV6-5; TRBD2 aligns across 14 bases. The length of the CDR3 is 16 residues. The V and J ends lost 2 bases and 12 bases, in that order; junction bases with no gene match: 10. From germline, CDR1 is MNHEY and CDR2 SVGAGI.

This rearrangement joins TRBV15 to TRBJ2-3; 9 nucleotides match TRBD2. Germline V gene data show CDR1 as LNHNV and CDR2 as YYDKDF (reference sequence). J gave up 3 bases and V 1 base, and 5 bases lay outside the gene matches. The CDR3 spans 16 residues. DNA of the CDR3: TGTGCCACCAGCAGAGTAGGGACTAGCCTGACAGATACGCAGTATTTT. Residues: CATSRVGTSLTDTQYF.

As regards this clonotype: One junction end does not reproduce the germline sequence, and a read error may be involved. The J gene is TRBJ1-1, the V gene TRBV6-5; possible D gene TRBD1, 5 bases. Germline V gene data show CDR1 as MNHEY and CDR2 as SVGAGI. This CDR3 is built from 15 residues. DNA for the CDR3: TGTGTCAGCAGTTACTTAACCCAGGGAAACACTGAAGCTTTCTTT. Protein sequence: CVSSYLTQGNTEAFF.

This clonotype showed up just once. This is likely a read error, given that the CDR3 carries no conserved phenylalanine or tryptophan at its end. The chain combines TRBV20-1 with TRBJ2-7; 8 nucleotides align to TRBD2. After removal of 2 bases from V and 2 bases from J, the junction contained 8 bases not matched to a gene. This CDR3 contains 15 residues. Germline CDR1 reads DFQATT; CDR2 reads SNEGSKA (reference sequence). CDR3 region: CSARLPEAGAYEQYL. The CDR3 DNA is TGCAGTGCTAGACTCCCGGAAGCGGGGGCCTACGAGCAGTACCTC.

The chain uses TRBV3-1 and TRBJ2-5; TRBD2 matches 8 bases. The CDR3 consists of 15 residues. J lost 5 bases, V lost 0 bases, and 5 bases had no gene match. The germline V gene has CDR1 LGHDT and CDR2 YNNKEL (reference sequence). The CDR3 region has the DNA TGTGCCAGCAGCCAAGATCAGCCGGGGGGGGAGACCCAGTACTTC. It codes for CASSQDQPGGETQYF.

This clonotype occurred a few times. This chain links TRBV29-1 with TRBJ2-5; D not resolved. Judging by the DNA end, TRBJ2-1 fits better; the J call may be wrong. The CDR3 sequence is 12 residues long. Germline CDR1 is SQVTM and CDR2 is ANQGSEA. In DNA form, the CDR3 reads TGCAGCGTTGAAGAGGGTGGGGATGAGCAGTTCTTC. As protein: CSVEEGGDEQFF.

There are a few counts of this clonotype. The V gene is TRBV5-1, the J gene TRBJ2-5, with D perhaps matching TRBD2 (5 bases). Trimming shortened V by 1 base and J by 1 base, and 14 bases separated the two germline ends. The CDR3 has 16 residues. Germline lookup yields CDR1 SGHRS and CDR2 YFSETQ. The CDR3 loop is CASSLFRLAGQETQYF. The CDR3 DNA is TGCGCCAGCAGCTTGTTCCGACTTGCGGGCCAAGAGACCCAGTACTTC.

In its sample, this clonotype was seen a few times. The DNA is left out, because the CDR3 cannot be placed on it with certainty; the CDR3 is given as TCRdb lists it. The chain joins TRBV29-1 to TRBJ2-7; the D call TRBD2 from the table was never checked on the DNA. The CDR3 sequence runs 13 residues, both termini included. The germline gives CDR1 SQVTM, CDR2 ANQGSEA. CDR3 region: CSVGGGSTYEQCF.

The chain carries TRBV7-9 and TRBJ1-1; TRBD1 might be the D (5 bases). CDR1 is SEHNR and CDR2 is FQNEAQ in the germline V gene (reference sequence). V lost 10 bases and J lost 6, with 12 bases in between. This CDR3 region has 11 residues. Written as DNA, the CDR3 is TGTGCCACCTGGGGGGGGGCTGAAGCTTTCTTT. Translated: CATWGGAEAFF.

CDR3 in DNA: TGCAGTGCTGCCATTCCGGGCAATCAGCCCCAGCATTTT. It translates to CSAAIPGNQPQHF. The gene calls are TRBV20-1 and TRBJ1-5; D gene ambiguous. In germline, CDR1 is DFQATT, CDR2 SNEGSKA (reference sequence). The V end lost 5 bases, the J end lost 2 bases, and 10 bases lay between the germline ends. The CDR3 covers 13 residues.

The genes are TRBV29-1 and TRBJ2-2; perhaps TRBD1 as D (5 bases). Trimming took 5 bases from V and 7 from J, leaving 14 bases between them. The germline V gene encodes CDR1 SQVTM and CDR2 ANQGSEA. This CDR3 spans 13 amino acids. CDR3 nucleotide sequence: TGCAGCGTTCTCCAAGGGGCGAGCGGGGAGCTGTTTTTT. It codes for CSVLQGASGELFF.

The chain couples TRBV27 to TRBJ2-1; D is unresolved. CDR1 is MNHEY, CDR2 SMNVEV, per germline (reference sequence). Between the trimmed V and J ends, which lost 3 bases and 8 bases, there was a span of 8 bases. This CDR3 contains 12 residues. The CDR3 region is CASSFPNHEQFF. In nucleotides, the CDR3 is TGTGCCAGCAGTTTCCCAAACCATGAGCAGTTCTTC.

V gene TRBV7-9 combines with J gene TRBJ1-1; D gene ambiguous. V was cut by 5 bases and J by 11 bases, with 15 bases left in between. Germline CDR1 and CDR2: SEHNR and FQNEAQ (reference sequence). This CDR3 has 12 residues. The CDR3: CASSADPYRAFF. The CDR3 nucleotides are TGTGCCAGCAGCGCGGACCCCTATAGGGCTTTCTTT.

This clonotype was observed a handful of times. V usage is TRBV24-1 and J usage is TRBJ1-1, with 8 nucleotides matching TRBD1. The germline V gene encodes CDR1 KGHDR and CDR2 SFDVKD. The CDR3 runs 20 residues. V was clipped by 3 bases and J by 0 bases; unmatched bases: 17. Here the CDR3 reads CATSDPQGAVPLNMNTEAFF. Here the CDR3 DNA reads TGTGCCACCAGTGATCCGCAGGGGGCTGTTCCTCTAAACATGAACACTGAAGCTTTCTTT.